The text below deals with one TCR beta chain. The record originates from a study of blood T cell repertoires in COVID-19. Across the study: The United States, Italy and Spain provided the acute and convalescent COVID-19 samples. The analysed material was cDNA or gDNA that came from T cells, B-cell-depleted T cells, or PBMCs.

The protocol was immunoSEQ multiplex PCR, while the TCRdb copy is restricted to in-frame clones and leaves out a portion. Altogether about 61,000 clones are present, over 65% being singletons, with the ten largest covering roughly a fifth. The CDR3 spans 17 residues. Looked up from germline, CDR1 is MGHRA and CDR2 is YSYEKL. Trimming left V 0 bases short and J 0 bases short, with 9 bases between. Sequencing was performed on peripheral blood. The chain carries TRBV4-1 and TRBJ2-6; D remains ambiguous. The receptor comes from a man older than 75 with active or convalescent COVID-19. The chain's CDR3 is CASSQDYGSSGANVLTF. The CDR3 nucleotides read TGCGCCAGCAGCCAAGATTATGGTAGCTCTGGGGCCAACGTCCTGACTTTC.